This T cell receptor beta chain is from a study of cytomegalovirus exposure and HLA in healthy donors. V was pared by 2 bases and J by 9 bases, with 10 bases of the junction left unmatched. This CDR3 has 16 residues. Germline-derived CDR1 and CDR2 are SEHNR and FQNEAQ (reference sequence). PCR was performed using 60 Vbeta and 13 Jbeta primers. Produced via immunoSEQ multiplex PCR; TCRdb's table is partial and in-frame only. Of some 110,000 clones in the sample, less than 70% were seen once. Sequenced input: PBMCs. The TCR originated in a woman aged 25 to 45 in good health and CMV-seronegative. The chain employs TRBV7-9 and TRBJ2-1; 10 positions match TRBD2. CDR3: CASSLWGPSGSGEQFF. CDR3 in DNA: TGTGCCAGCAGCTTATGGGGGCCTAGCGGGAGTGGTGAGCAGTTCTTC.